This T cell receptor (beta chain) was retrieved from a study of CD8+CD57+ T cells in acquired aplastic anemia. The germline V gene encodes CDR1 SNHLY and CDR2 FYNNEI. The CDR3 length is 16 residues. The ends lost 7 bases at V and 3 bases at J; junction bases unmatched: 14. To note about this clonotype: The antigen remains undetermined.

TCR beta VDJ and CDR3 profiles were obtained from a genomic DNA template. TCRdb re-derived calls from the reads in MiXCR, one entry per CDR3 protein. The profile shows about 200,000 distinct CDR3 sequences, over 55% of them singletons. Study results and caveats: Patients and controls shared 25 to 35 CD8+ CDR3 sequences, highly expressed in patients. Patients versus controls showed no significant CD8+ Simpson's diversity difference.

Patients chosen for sequencing had CD8+CD57+ cells that had expanded, as shown by flow cytometry. Each patient gave a blood sample that was collected before any therapy had been received. The specimen sequenced was sorted CD4+, CD8+, or CD8+CD57+ T cells (not recorded which) from PBMCs. The rearrangement uses TRBV2 and TRBJ1-1, with 7 bases aligning to TRBD1. The receptor comes from a human donor with aplastic anemia. The CDR3 DNA sequence: TGTGCCAGCACATCTTGGACAGGCCGGCAGGACACTGAAGCTTTCTTT. It codes for CASTSWTGRQDTEAFF. Together with reference TRBV2 and TRBJ1-1, the CDR3 gives the full variable domain: EPEVTQTPSHQVTQMGQEVILRCVPISNHLYFYWYRQILGQKVEFLVSFYNNEISEKSEIFDDQFSVERPDGSNFTLKIRSTKLEDSAMYFCASTSWTGRQDTEAFFGQGTRLTVV.